One sample yielded the 20 T cell receptor beta chains listed below, sequenced in a study of blood T cell repertoires in COVID-19. Produced via immunoSEQ multiplex PCR; TCRdb's table is partial and in-frame only. The sample carries 300,000 to 450,000 clones, 85% to 90% recorded once. Sequences were obtained from PBMCs or T cells enriched from blood (not recorded which). All receptors derive from a woman under 30 who had recovered from COVID-19.

The V and J genes are TRBV30 and TRBJ1-6; 8 bases match TRBD1. V shed 0 bases and J 7 bases; nucleotides not matched to a gene: 5. Germline V gives CDR1 GTSNPN, CDR2 SVGIG (reference sequence). The CDR3 has 15 amino acids. CDR3 in amino acids: CAWSVSGGSNSPLHF. In DNA, the CDR3 is TGTGCCTGGAGTGTATCAGGGGGCTCGAATTCACCCCTCCACTTT.

The chain couples TRBV5-4 to TRBJ1-3, with D perhaps TRBD1 (5 bases). The CDR3 spans 15 residues. Germline CDR1 reads SGHNT; CDR2 reads YYREEE (reference sequence). Trimming took 2 bases from V and 2 from J, leaving 11 bases between them. CDR3 region: CASSFDSLAGNTIYF. The CDR3 DNA sequence: TGTGCCAGCAGCTTCGACAGTTTGGCTGGAAACACCATATATTTT.

V usage is TRBV19 and J usage is TRBJ1-5; D perhaps matches TRBD1 (6 bases). Deletions cut 2 bases from V and 0 bases from J, with 11 bases between. The CDR3 extends over 16 amino acids. Per germline, CDR1 LNHDA and CDR2 SQIVND (reference sequence). This CDR3 is CASSIRGASSNQPQHF. CDR3 coding DNA: TGTGCCAGTAGTATACGGGGGGCCTCTAGCAATCAGCCCCAGCATTTT.

The rearrangement uses TRBV5-6 and TRBJ2-7; D is ambiguous. The CDR3 extends over 16 amino acids. The germline V gene encodes CDR1 SGHDT and CDR2 YYEEEE. Trimming took off 0 bases at V and 1 base at J, with 14 bases between the two ends. CDR3 loop: CASSLGSAVESYEQYF. CDR3 DNA: TGTGCCAGCAGCTTGGGGTCCGCAGTTGAATCCTACGAGCAGTACTTC.

The V call is TRBV11-2, the J call TRBJ2-3; 8 bases match TRBD1. The V gene end was trimmed by 2 bases and the J gene end by 4 bases; junction bases not matched to a gene: 5. The CDR3 extends over 15 amino acids. Germline CDR1 reads SGHAT; CDR2 reads FQNNGV. The CDR3 region is CASSLSGQGADTQYF. Written as DNA, the CDR3 is TGTGCCAGCAGCTTATCCGGACAGGGTGCAGATACGCAGTATTTT.

Comment on this clone: At one of its ends the junction is not consistent with the germline gene, which may arise from a read error. This chain joins TRBV3-1 (or the pseudogene TRBV3-2) and TRBJ1-3; TRBD1 aligns across 10 bases. CDR1 and CDR2 from the germline V gene are LGHDT and YNNKEL (reference sequence). The CDR3 totals 16 residues. This CDR3 reads CASTQGTGVAGNTIYF. As DNA, the CDR3 is TGTGCCAGCACCCAAGGGACAGGGGTCGCCGGAAACACCATATATTTT.

The chain links TRBV5-4 to TRBJ2-7; 7 bases are a match to TRBD1. CDR3 length equals 14 residues. The trim removed 4 bases at V and 1 base at J, leaving 5 bases unmatched. Germline CDR1 and CDR2: SGHNT and YYREEE (reference sequence). Here the CDR3 reads CASSTRTGSYEQYF. The CDR3 nucleotides read TGTGCCAGCAGCACGCGGACAGGATCCTACGAGCAGTACTTC.

J is TRBJ2-5 and V is TRBV7-9; the match to TRBD1 covers 7 bases. The CDR3 length is 14 residues. V shed 4 bases, J shed 2 bases, and the junction held 4 bases outside the gene matches. The germline V gene has CDR1 SEHNR and CDR2 FQNEAQ (reference sequence). CDR3 protein: CASSYRDSQETQYF. The CDR3 DNA reads TGTGCCAGCAGCTACCGGGACAGTCAAGAGACCCAGTACTTC.

This chain links TRBV4-3 with TRBJ2-1, with D perhaps TRBD2 (6 bases). CDR3 size: 15 residues. Germline V CDR1 and CDR2: LGHNA, YSLEER. Trimming removed 0 bases from V and 0 bases from J, with 6 bases in between. DNA for the CDR3: TGCGCCAGCAGCCAAGACGGGGGCTCCTACAATGAGCAGTTCTTC. Its protein is CASSQDGGSYNEQFF.

This chain uses TRBV7-3 with TRBJ2-3, with unresolved D. Germline V CDR1 and CDR2: SGHTA, FQGTGA. The germline V and J ends were trimmed by 3 bases and 2 bases, with 6 bases remaining between them. This CDR3 has 13 residues. The CDR3 protein is CASSLGDTDTQYF. DNA of the CDR3: TGTGCCAGCAGCTTGGGCGACACAGATACGCAGTATTTT. The complete variable domain, with remaining parts taken from reference TRBV7-3 and TRBJ2-3, reads GAGVSQTPSNKVTEKGKYVELRCDPISGHTALYWYRQSLGQGPEFLIYFQGTGAADDSGLPNDRFFAVRPEGSVSTLKIQRTERGDSAVYLCASSLGDTDTQYFGPGTRLTVL.

The chain combines TRBV11-2 with TRBJ1-2; D is possibly TRBD1 (5 bases). The CDR3 runs to 13 residues. In germline, CDR1 is SGHAT, CDR2 FQNNGV. V was pared by 5 bases and J by 4 bases, with 11 bases between. The CDR3 DNA is TGTGCCAGCAGCCCCTCCACAGGCTATGGCTACACCTTC. The encoded protein is CASSPSTGYGYTF.

This chain uses TRBV18 with TRBJ1-2; D remains unclear. The ends were cut back, 0 bases at V and 8 bases at J, with 13 bases in the middle. CDR1 is KGHSH, CDR2 LQKENI, per germline. The CDR3 loop spans 14 amino acids. The CDR3 loop is CASSPPTVREGYTF. CDR3 nucleotide sequence: TGTGCCAGCTCACCACCTACGGTCCGGGAGGGCTACACCTTC.

This clone is a singleton in its sample. The J gene is TRBJ2-4, the V gene TRBV4-1, with 7 bases fitting TRBD2. J lost 5 bases, V lost 2 bases, and 15 bases had no gene match. The CDR3 is 18 amino acids. Germline V gene sequence: CDR1 MGHRA, CDR2 YSYEKL. Here the CDR3 reads CASSQTVSGIRYENIQYF. CDR3 nucleotides: TGCGCCAGCAGCCAAACCGTAAGCGGGATTCGGTACGAAAACATTCAGTACTTC.

This chain joins TRBV18 and TRBJ2-5, with TRBD1 matching over 7 bases. J gave up 4 bases and V 6 bases, and 11 bases lay outside the gene matches. CDR3 length: 15 residues. The germline CDR1 and CDR2 sequences are KGHSH and LQKENI. The CDR3: CASSTRGTGVETQYF. The CDR3 DNA is TGTGCCAGCTCCACGAGGGGAACAGGGGTAGAGACCCAGTACTTC.

The genes are TRBV11-1 and TRBJ1-1, with D perhaps TRBD1 (5 bases). This CDR3 contains 13 residues. Trimming removed 1 base from V and 6 bases from J, with 9 bases in between. The V gene's germline CDR1 is SGHAT and CDR2 FQDESV (reference sequence). The CDR3 protein is CASSLEGLAEAFF. Written as DNA, the CDR3 is TGTGCCAGCAGCTTAGAGGGGCTGGCTGAAGCTTTCTTT.

V usage is TRBV5-6 and J usage is TRBJ1-1; 10 positions match TRBD1. The V segment lost 3 bases and the J segment 0 bases; nucleotides outside the gene matches: 14. Germline loops: CDR1 SGHDT, CDR2 YYEEEE. The CDR3 length is 19 residues. The DNA of the CDR3 is TGTGCCAGCAGCTCCCTTTCCGGACAGGGGGACCCAATGAACACTGAAGCTTTCTTT. Protein sequence: CASSSLSGQGDPMNTEAFF.

The rearrangement links TRBV5-1 to TRBJ2-2; TRBD2 matches at 10 bases. The trim removed 4 bases at V and 0 bases at J, leaving 6 bases unmatched. From germline, CDR1 is SGHRS and CDR2 YFSETQ. The CDR3 runs 17 residues. The CDR3 spells CASSASLAGANTGELFF. The CDR3 bases are TGCGCCAGCAGCGCTTCCCTAGCGGGGGCGAACACCGGGGAGCTGTTTTTT.

The rearrangement links TRBV24-1 to TRBJ1-5; TRBD1 might be the D (6 bases). Per the germline V gene, CDR1 is KGHDR and CDR2 is SFDVKD. This CDR3 contains 14 residues. Trimming pared 9 bases from V and 4 bases from J, leaving 15 bases between. The chain's CDR3 is CATSAGTTNQPQHF. In nucleotides, the CDR3 is TGTGCCACCTCAGCCGGGACAACTAATCAGCCCCAGCATTTT.

The J gene is TRBJ1-2, the V gene TRBV2; TRBD1 matches 12 bases. The CDR3 is 14 residues long. V was pared by 9 bases and J by 5 bases, with 7 bases of the junction left unmatched. The germline V gene encodes CDR1 SNHLY and CDR2 FYNNEI. The chain's CDR3 is CARLGQGASYGYTF. CDR3 coding DNA: TGTGCCAGGCTGGGACAGGGGGCCTCATATGGCTACACCTTC.

CDR3 in DNA: TGCGCCAGCAGCCAAAGTCGGGTCGAGGGTGAAAAACTGTTTTTT. Protein product: CASSQSRVEGEKLFF. V gene TRBV4-1 combines with J gene TRBJ1-4; D remains ambiguous. V lost 2 bases and J lost 7, with 14 bases in between. The CDR3 runs 15 residues. Germline V gives CDR1 MGHRA, CDR2 YSYEKL.